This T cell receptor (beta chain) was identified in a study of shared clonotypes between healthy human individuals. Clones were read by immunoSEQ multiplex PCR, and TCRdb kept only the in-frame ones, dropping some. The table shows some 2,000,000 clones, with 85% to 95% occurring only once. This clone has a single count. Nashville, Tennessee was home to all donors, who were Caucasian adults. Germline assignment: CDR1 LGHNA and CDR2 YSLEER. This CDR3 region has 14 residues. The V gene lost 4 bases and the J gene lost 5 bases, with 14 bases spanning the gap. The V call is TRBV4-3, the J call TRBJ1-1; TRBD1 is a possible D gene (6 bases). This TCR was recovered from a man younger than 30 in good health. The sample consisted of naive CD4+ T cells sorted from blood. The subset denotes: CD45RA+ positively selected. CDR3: CASSPGGRETEAFF. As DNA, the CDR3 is TGCGCCAGCAGCCCGGGGGGCAGGGAAACTGAAGCTTTCTTT.